This T cell receptor beta chain was identified in a study of OX40 agonist ivuxolimab in advanced cancers. Turning to this clone: What it binds is not known.

General study findings and limits: The CD4+ and CD8+ T cells in the blood had expanded clonally by week 6 at 0.1 to 3.0 mg/kg.

Clones were sequenced by immunoSEQ multiplex PCR, and TCRdb holds only the in-frame ones, with some missing. Of fewer than 85,000 clones in the sample, 84% were seen once. This TCR was sampled from an adult with an advanced solid tumor such as melanoma, head and neck, liver or kidney cancer. The material sequenced was CD4+ or CD8+ T cells sorted from blood, taken in a trial of the OX40 agonist ivuxolimab.

This chain's CDR3 is CATRDRVDNSPLHF. The CDR3 bases are TGTGCCACCCGGGACAGGGTGGATAATTCACCCCTCCACTTT. This chain joins TRBV10-3 and TRBJ1-6; 9 bases line up with TRBD1. CDR3 length: 14 amino acids. Germline loops: CDR1 ENHRY, CDR2 SYGVKD. V was pared by 10 bases and J by 5 bases, with 6 bases of the junction left unmatched.